This entry describes one TCR beta chain. Its antigen target is currently unknown. No base qualities exist here, and no much larger clone lies one base off it. This sample is drawn from a study of blood T cell repertoires in COVID-19 (TCRdb year 2020). Background for the entire study: The collaborator samples originated in the United States, Italy and Spain and spanned the acute and convalescent phases of COVID-19. Deeply sampled blood TCRbeta repertoires from subjects exposed to, actively infected with, or recovered from COVID-19 were included in the dataset. The samples were drawn from the first 160 participants of the ongoing ImmuneRACE study and from over 950 subjects provided by 6 global collaborators. The material from the prospective study consisted of cDNA or gDNA derived from T cells, B-cell-depleted T cells, or PBMCs. The sample metadata nearly always contained a de-identified subject ID, COVID-19 status, age in years and sex. A freely available public database, intended as a resource for researchers studying the immune response to SARS-CoV-2, is where the repertoires were released. HLA class I and class II types, where available, came from metadata supplied by the sample provider rather than from assay-based typing.

TCRbeta CDR3 regions were amplified from genomic DNA by means of the immunoSEQ Assay, a bias-controlled multiplex PCR. The paper's data handling went like this. Within the assay, amplification of reference gene primers was used to estimate how many nucleated cells each sample contained. To quantify the absolute abundance of each unique TCRbeta CDR3 rearrangement, sequence reads were collapsed and filtered. For each sample, productive Simpson clonality was calculated as the square root of Simpson's diversity index across productive rearrangements. TCRdb stores this immuneACCESS table with in-frame sequences only. Part of the clones is absent; in the studies checked, under half of the shortfall reflects unresolved V genes, and no reason is known for the rest. D and trimming were read from the DNA, whereas the V and J calls and clone size are those reported in that table. In all, the sample holds approximately 150,000 clones, and 80% to 90% of those were seen once. The ten top clones hold roughly 19% of the sample.

Another Seattle source contributed samples from volunteer blood donors who had recovered from COVID-19. Collaborating institutions collected whole blood in K2EDTA tubes following their own protocols. For TCRbeta analysis, collaborators shipped samples as frozen whole blood, isolated PBMCs, or DNA extracted from either of those sample types. Overall study outcomes, separate from this receptor: The quantity of clinical and demographic metadata differed by source and by participant and was supplied without curation.

The CDR3 sequence holds 14 residues, the cysteine and phenylalanine included. Only the CDR3 region is kept as DNA, spanning 42 bases read in frame from base 1. CDR1 and CDR2 were assigned from the germline V gene (reference sequence) as DFQATT and SNEGSKA. Germline trimming amounts to 3 bases on V and 4 bases on J, with 9 as the count of junction bases outside the gene matches. This chain is built from TRBV20-1 and TRBJ2-7; a stretch of 7 junction bases matches TRBD2. Sequencing was done on a sample of peripheral blood. The sequence derives from a woman in her 70s who had recovered from COVID-19. The CDR3 protein is CSASTLSGGYEQYF. The nucleotides read TGCAGTGCTAGTACGCTTTCCGGGGGGTACGAGCAGTACTTC.